The next 26 T cell receptor beta chains were all read from a single sample in a study of blood T cell repertoires in COVID-19 (dated by TCRdb to about 2020). The method was the immunoSEQ multiplex PCR assay. TCRdb holds this immuneACCESS table with in-frame rearrangements only. Some clones are missing; in checked studies, unresolved V genes explain under half, and the rest has no known cause. The sample table holds under 300,000 clones, of which roughly 84% were seen once. Of the sample, approximately 1.5% falls within the top ten clones. Sequencing was carried out using peripheral blood. Receptor source: a woman aged 40-49 years who had recovered from COVID-19.

The chain combines TRBV11-2 with TRBJ1-2; TRBD1 might be the D (6 bases). The germline V and J ends were trimmed by 1 base and 6 bases, with 9 bases remaining between them. Germline-derived CDR1 and CDR2 are SGHAT and FQNNGV. This CDR3 is built from 13 residues. Here the CDR3 reads CASSLVSGDGYTF. CDR3 coding DNA: TGTGCCAGCAGCTTAGTTTCAGGGGATGGCTACACCTTC. The full variable domain, its missing parts supplied by reference TRBV11-2 and TRBJ1-2, is EAGVAQSPRYKIIEKRQSVAFWCNPISGHATLYWYQQILGQGPKLLIQFQNNGVVDDSQLPKDRFSAERLKGVDSTLKIQPAKLEDSAVYLCASSLVSGDGYTFGSGTRLTVV.

This chain uses TRBV4-1 with TRBJ1-1, with a possible D match to TRBD1 (6 bases). Trimming removed 1 base at V and 5 bases at J, with 11 bases between. This CDR3 spans 14 amino acids. Germline assignment: CDR1 MGHRA and CDR2 YSYEKL. The chain's CDR3 is CASSQGTVGTEAFF. DNA of the CDR3: TGCGCCAGCAGCCAAGGGACAGTCGGTACTGAAGCTTTCTTT.

The chain is built from TRBV2 and TRBJ2-1; 9 nucleotides match TRBD1. CDR1 is SNHLY, CDR2 FYNNEI, per germline. The trim removed 5 bases at V and 0 bases at J, leaving 5 bases unmatched. This CDR3 is 16 amino acids long. The CDR3 region has the DNA TGTGCCAGCAGTACAGGGGGCCCGAGCTCCTACAATGAGCAGTTCTTC. Translating it yields CASSTGGPSSYNEQFF.

The chain combines TRBV19 with TRBJ2-7; weak D call: TRBD1 (5 bases). The CDR3 runs to 15 residues. The ends were cut back, 9 bases at V and 3 bases at J, with 21 bases in the middle. Germline loops: CDR1 LNHDA, CDR2 SQIVND (reference sequence). The CDR3 region is CASAASLGPFYEQYF. The CDR3 nucleotides are TGTGCCAGCGCCGCCTCATTGGGGCCTTTCTACGAGCAGTACTTC.

The V call is TRBV28, the J call TRBJ2-7; TRBD1 matches at 8 bases. Germline-derived CDR1 and CDR2 are MDHEN and SYDVKM. V trimming: 7 bases; J trimming: 2 bases; junction bases outside the gene matches: 4. The CDR3 spans 13 residues. The CDR3 coding sequence is TGTGCCAGCAAGACGGGACAGGCCTACGAGCAGTACTTC. It is translated as CASKTGQAYEQYF.

The J gene is TRBJ1-3, the V gene TRBV28; 9 bases map to TRBD1. Germline lookup yields CDR1 MDHEN and CDR2 SYDVKM. V shed 3 bases and J 0 bases; nucleotides not matched to a gene: 6. The CDR3 has 17 residues. The CDR3 nucleotides are TGTGCCAGCAGTTTGACCGGGACAGGGTACTCTGGAAACACCATATATTTT. It encodes CASSLTGTGYSGNTIYF.

V usage is TRBV6-1 and J usage is TRBJ2-7; the D gene is possibly TRBD2 (5 bases). The CDR3 extends over 16 amino acids. From germline, CDR1 is MNHNS and CDR2 SASEGT. Between the trimmed V and J ends, which lost 2 bases and 0 bases, there was a span of 14 bases. The CDR3 here is CASSELSRRSSYEQYF. The CDR3 bases are TGTGCCAGCAGTGAATTGAGCCGGAGGAGCTCCTACGAGCAGTACTTC.

The chain joins TRBV6-5 to TRBJ1-6; TRBD1 might be the D (6 bases). The V gene lost 7 bases and the J gene lost 3 bases, with 13 bases spanning the gap. This CDR3 comprises 15 residues. The V gene's germline CDR1 is MNHEY and CDR2 SVGAGI. CDR3 amino acids: CASIDRLGYNSPLHF. CDR3 DNA sequence: TGTGCCAGCATCGACAGGCTCGGCTATAATTCACCCCTCCACTTT.

The CDR3 DNA reads TGTGCCATCAGTGAGATAGCGGGGGGGCCAAGCGAGCAGTACTTC. This encodes CAISEIAGGPSEQYF. The V call is TRBV10-3, the J call TRBJ2-7; 11 nucleotides agree with TRBD2. Germline loops: CDR1 ENHRY, CDR2 SYGVKD. V dropped 2 bases and J dropped 6; count of bases not matched to a gene: 6. CDR3 size: 15 residues.

This clone showed up just once. J is TRBJ2-3 and V is TRBV18; 7 nucleotides match TRBD2. This CDR3 contains 17 residues. Trimming cost V 2 bases and J 0 bases; bases outside gene matches: 8. Germline CDR1 KGHSH, CDR2 LQKENI. In DNA form, the CDR3 reads TGTGCCAGCTCACCAGCAATGTCGGGACTAAGCACAGATACGCAGTATTTT. Protein: CASSPAMSGLSTDTQYF.

This clone was counted a few times. The rearrangement joins TRBV29-1 to TRBJ1-5; 7 bases map to TRBD1. Germline V gene data show CDR1 as SQVTM and CDR2 as ANQGSEA. This CDR3 region has 14 residues. V was clipped by 7 bases and J by 1 base; unmatched bases: 7. DNA for the CDR3: TGCAGCGCTGGGACGGGACAGAGCAATCAGCCCCAGCATTTT. Its translation is CSAGTGQSNQPQHF.

The chain carries TRBV19 and TRBJ1-3, with unresolved D. The CDR3 has 14 amino acids. Per germline, CDR1 LNHDA and CDR2 SQIVND (reference sequence). Trimming took 3 bases from V and 0 from J, leaving 6 bases between them. The CDR3 sequence is CASSIPGSGNTIYF. DNA of the CDR3: TGTGCCAGTAGTATTCCAGGCTCTGGAAACACCATATATTTT.

The chain links TRBV10-3 to TRBJ1-1, with D hard to call. The CDR3 totals 15 residues. Looked up from germline, CDR1 is ENHRY and CDR2 is SYGVKD. Trimming removed 7 bases from V and 2 bases from J, with 17 bases in between. The CDR3 here is CAITYEAGANTEAFF. The CDR3 region has the DNA TGTGCCATCACGTATGAGGCGGGTGCTAACACTGAAGCTTTCTTT.

V and J are TRBV9 and TRBJ1-4, with TRBD1 identical over 9 bases. The germline gives CDR1 SGDLS, CDR2 YYNGEE. The ends lost 1 base at V and 0 bases at J; junction bases unmatched: 4. The CDR3 loop spans 17 amino acids. CDR3 in amino acids: CASSVTGGSSTNEKLFF. The CDR3 DNA reads TGTGCCAGCAGCGTAACAGGGGGCAGTTCAACTAATGAAAAACTGTTTTTT. Based on the CDR3 plus reference TRBV9 and TRBJ1-4, the full variable domain is DSGVTQTPKHLITATGQRVTLRCSPRSGDLSVYWYQQSLDQGLQFLIQYYNGEERAKGNILERFSAQQFPDLHSELNLSSLELGDSALYFCASSVTGGSSTNEKLFFGSGTQLSVL.

The rearrangement joins TRBV6-6 to TRBJ1-2; D unclear. CDR1 is MNHNY and CDR2 is SVGAGI in the germline V gene (reference sequence). V lost 8 bases and J lost 0, with 13 bases in between. The CDR3 consists of 14 residues. The CDR3 reads CASVAGLTNYGYTF. The CDR3, as DNA: TGTGCCAGCGTGGCTGGGCTTACTAACTATGGCTACACCTTC.

This chain joins TRBV28 and TRBJ2-5; 9 bases align to TRBD1. The germline gives CDR1 MDHEN, CDR2 SYDVKM. The CDR3 length is 15 residues. Trimming took 6 bases from V and 1 from J; bases not matched to a gene: 6. The DNA of the CDR3 is TGTGCCAGCAGGCCGGGACAGGGACTCCAAGAGACCCAGTACTTC. This codes for CASRPGQGLQETQYF. The variable domain in full, with the rest retrieved from reference TRBV28 and TRBJ2-5, is DVKVTQSSRYLVKRTGEKVFLECVQDMDHENMFWYRQDPGLGLRLIYFSYDVKMKEKGDIPEGYSVSREKKERFSLILESASTNQTSMYLCASRPGQGLQETQYFGPGTRLLVL.

There are a few counts of this clone. The chain joins TRBV18 to TRBJ2-7; 9 bases fit TRBD2. With 0 bases clipped from V and 1 base from J, the junction kept 4 bases outside the gene matches. Germline CDR1 KGHSH, CDR2 LQKENI. This CDR3 spans 16 amino acids. The CDR3, as DNA: TGTGCCAGCTCACCACCGGGTAGCGGGGGTTCCTACGAGCAGTACTTC. Translating it yields CASSPPGSGGSYEQYF.

This chain connects TRBV5-4 to TRBJ2-3, with D unclear. The CDR3 length is 11 residues. V lost 3 bases and J lost 5, with 4 bases in between. CDR1 is SGHNT, CDR2 YYREEE, per germline (reference sequence). The CDR3 DNA is TGTGCCAGCAGCTCCCAAGATACGCAGTATTTT. Translated: CASSSQDTQYF.

The rearrangement uses TRBV11-2 and TRBJ2-1; TRBD1 agrees at 7 bases. In germline, CDR1 is SGHAT, CDR2 FQNNGV. Losses at the gene ends were 1 base for V and 8 bases for J; bases not matched to a gene: 5. CDR3 length: 14 residues. CDR3 region: CASSLGTGGDEQFF. DNA of the CDR3: TGTGCCAGCAGCTTAGGGACAGGTGGCGATGAGCAGTTCTTC. The full variable domain, completed using reference TRBV11-2 and TRBJ2-1, is EAGVAQSPRYKIIEKRQSVAFWCNPISGHATLYWYQQILGQGPKLLIQFQNNGVVDDSQLPKDRFSAERLKGVDSTLKIQPAKLEDSAVYLCASSLGTGGDEQFFGPGTRLTVL.

J is TRBJ2-7 and V is TRBV6-5, with a possible D match to TRBD2 (6 bases). V gave up 6 bases and J gave up 0 bases, with 15 bases separating them. The CDR3 is 15 residues long. Germline CDR1 and CDR2: MNHEY and SVGAGI. CDR3 in DNA: TGTGCCAGCAGCCGGAGGGGCGGGGACTCCTACGAGCAGTACTTC. It codes for CASSRRGGDSYEQYF.

The gene calls are TRBV5-1 and TRBJ1-6; 7 bases align to TRBD1. V lost 4 bases, J lost 4 bases, and 8 bases stayed unmatched. Germline assignment: CDR1 SGHRS and CDR2 YFSETQ. The CDR3 covers 16 residues. Written as DNA, the CDR3 is TGCGCCAGCAGCCCGGTGATGGGACAGTATAATTCACCCCTCCACTTT. Protein: CASSPVMGQYNSPLHF.

The chain is built from TRBV19 and TRBJ2-7; 10 nucleotides match TRBD1. The CDR3 sequence is 15 residues long. Germline lookup yields CDR1 LNHDA and CDR2 SQIVND (reference sequence). The J segment lost 0 bases and the V segment lost 8 bases, leaving 7 bases of the junction unmatched. The CDR3 here is CASCPGQGFSYEQYF. In DNA form, the CDR3 reads TGTGCCAGTTGCCCGGGACAGGGGTTCTCCTACGAGCAGTACTTC.

This chain links TRBV3-1 (or the pseudogene TRBV3-2) with TRBJ2-1; 12 nucleotides agree with TRBD1. Germline V CDR1 and CDR2: LGHDT, YNNKEL (reference sequence). Trimming at V came to 10 bases and at J to 8 bases, leaving 3 bases not matched to a gene. This CDR3 region has 12 residues. The CDR3 DNA reads as TGTGCCACAGGGACAGGGGGCGATGAGCAGTTCTTC. This translates into CATGTGGDEQFF.

This clone was seen once. V usage is TRBV12-3 or TRBV12-4 and J usage is TRBJ2-1, with 7 bases identical to TRBD1. J gave up 8 bases and V 6 bases, and 4 bases lay outside the gene matches. The CDR3 is 12 residues long. CDR3 region: CASRAGTDEQFF. The CDR3 DNA is TGTGCCAGCAGAGCAGGGACAGATGAGCAGTTCTTC.

The chain combines TRBV5-4 with TRBJ2-4, with 11 bases lining up with TRBD2. CDR3 length equals 15 residues. Germline V gene data show CDR1 as SGHNT and CDR2 as YYREEE (reference sequence). The J segment lost 8 bases and the V segment lost 7 bases, leaving 11 bases of the junction unmatched. The CDR3 DNA sequence: TGTGCCAGCTCGTTTAGCGGGGGGGCCATGGACATTCAGTACTTC. This codes for CASSFSGGAMDIQYF.

V usage is TRBV14 and J usage is TRBJ2-5; D remains ambiguous. Germline lookup yields CDR1 SGHDN and CDR2 FVKESK. This CDR3 is 15 amino acids long. Trimming cost V 1 base and J 5 bases, with 14 bases left between them. CDR3 in amino acids: CASSQGKLRRETQYF. The CDR3 region has the DNA TGTGCCAGCAGCCAAGGAAAACTACGACGGGAGACCCAGTACTTC. Variable domain in full (rest from reference TRBV14 and TRBJ2-5): EAGVTQFPSHSVIEKGQTVTLRCDPISGHDNLYWYRRVMGKEIKFLLHFVKESKQDESGMPNNRFLAERTGGTYSTLKVQPAELEDSGVYFCASSQGKLRRETQYFGPGTRLLVL.